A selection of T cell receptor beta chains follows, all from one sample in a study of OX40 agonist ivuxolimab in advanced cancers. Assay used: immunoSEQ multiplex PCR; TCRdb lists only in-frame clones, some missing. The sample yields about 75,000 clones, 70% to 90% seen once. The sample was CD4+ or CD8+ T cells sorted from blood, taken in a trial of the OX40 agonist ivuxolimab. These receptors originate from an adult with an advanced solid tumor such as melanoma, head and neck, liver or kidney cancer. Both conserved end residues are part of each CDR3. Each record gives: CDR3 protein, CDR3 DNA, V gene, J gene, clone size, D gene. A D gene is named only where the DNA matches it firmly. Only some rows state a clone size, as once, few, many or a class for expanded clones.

CDR3: CASSLARIGVRDEQYF
DNA: TGTGCCAGCAGCTTAGCGCGGATCGGGGTTCGAGACGAGCAGTACTTC
V: TRBV7-8
J: TRBJ2-7
size: -
D: -

CDR3: CASAGKREGPAKNIQYF
DNA: TGTGCCAGCGCAGGGAAGCGGGAGGGCCCTGCCAAAAACATTCAGTACTTC
V: TRBV27
J: TRBJ2-4
size: -
D: TRBD2

CDR3: CASSLIQGSSGNTIYF
DNA: TGTGCCAGCAGCCTAATACAGGGGAGCTCTGGAAACACCATATATTTT
V: TRBV5-8
J: TRBJ1-3
size: -
D: TRBD1

CDR3: CASSEAGLLGSYGYTF
DNA: TGTGCCAGCAGTGAAGCGGGTCTATTGGGGAGCTATGGCTACACCTTC
V: TRBV2
J: TRBJ1-2
size: -
D: -

CDR3: CASSPGRGLYEQYF
DNA: TGCGCCAGCAGCCCCGGGCGGGGGCTCTACGAGCAGTACTTC
V: TRBV5-1
J: TRBJ2-7
size: -
D: -

CDR3: CATTGGRNQPQHF
DNA: TGTGCCACGACAGGGGGGAGGAATCAGCCCCAGCATTTT
V: TRBV19
J: TRBJ1-5
size: -
D: TRBD1

CDR3: CASSSRRSGRDSPLHF
DNA: TGTGCCAGCAGCTCCCGCAGGTCAGGGAGGGATTCACCCCTCCACTTT
V: TRBV7-9
J: TRBJ1-6
size: few
D: -

CDR3: CASSDSGFGIQYF
DNA: TGTGCCAGCAGTGACTCCGGGTTTGGCATTCAGTACTTC
V: TRBV6-4
J: TRBJ2-4
size: -
D: -

CDR3: CASSPRTQQETQYF
DNA: TGTGCCAGCTCACCAAGGACACAACAAGAGACCCAGTACTTC
V: TRBV18
J: TRBJ2-5
size: -
D: -

CDR3: CASSYSDRVAYGYTF
DNA: TGTGCCAGCAGTTACTCGGACAGGGTTGCTTATGGCTACACCTTC
V: TRBV6-6
J: TRBJ1-2
size: -
D: TRBD1

CDR3: CASISSPGSSYEQYF
DNA: TGTGCCAGCATCTCCTCGCCGGGGAGCTCCTACGAGCAGTACTTC
V: TRBV28
J: TRBJ2-7
size: once
D: -

CDR3: CASSPLVGETQYF
DNA: TGTGCCAGCTCGCCTCTAGTCGGTGAGACCCAGTACTTC
V: TRBV18
J: TRBJ2-5
size: -
D: -

CDR3: CASSRGRTYEQYF
DNA: TGTGCCAGTAGTCGGGGGAGAACCTACGAGCAGTACTTC
V: TRBV19
J: TRBJ2-7
size: -
D: -

CDR3: CATSRDRQAFNQPQHF
DNA: TGTGCCACCAGCAGAGATAGGCAGGCTTTTAATCAGCCCCAGCATTTT
V: TRBV15
J: TRBJ1-5
size: few
D: -

CDR3: CASSPPQGASGNTIYF
DNA: TGTGCCAGTAGCCCTCCACAGGGGGCCTCTGGAAACACCATATATTTT
V: TRBV19
J: TRBJ1-3
size: -
D: TRBD1

CDR3: CASSPGGGQETQYF
DNA: TGCGCCAGCAGCCCGGGCGGGGGGCAAGAGACCCAGTACTTC
V: TRBV5-1
J: TRBJ2-5
size: -
D: TRBD2

CDR3: CASSLGKGIYGYTF
DNA: TGCGCCAGCAGCTTGGGGAAGGGTATCTACGGCTACACCTTC
V: TRBV5-1
J: TRBJ1-2
size: -
D: -

CDR3: CASSQEIQGPYEQYF
DNA: TGTGCCAGCAGCCAAGAAATCCAGGGCCCCTACGAGCAGTACTTC
V: TRBV4-2
J: TRBJ2-7
size: -
D: -

CDR3: CAISQGGDTQYF
DNA: TGTGCCATCAGTCAGGGCGGAGATACGCAGTATTTT
V: TRBV10-3
J: TRBJ2-3
size: -
D: -

CDR3: CASSLSGAQPQHF
DNA: TGTGCCAGCAGTTTATCTGGAGCTCAGCCCCAGCATTTT
V: TRBV27
J: TRBJ1-5
size: once
D: -

CDR3: CASSYTSGGYNEQFF
DNA: TGCGCCAGCAGCTACACTAGCGGTGGATACAATGAGCAGTTCTTC
V: TRBV5-1
J: TRBJ2-1
size: -
D: TRBD2

CDR3: CASSIKTASYEQYF
DNA: TGTGCCAGCAGCATCAAGACAGCCTCCTACGAGCAGTACTTC
V: TRBV28
J: TRBJ2-7
size: -
D: -

CDR3: CASSYGENTEAFF
DNA: TGTGCCAGCAGTTACGGGGAGAACACTGAAGCTTTCTTT
V: TRBV6-5
J: TRBJ1-1
size: -
D: -

CDR3: CASSNIWDTEAFF
DNA: TGTGCCAGCAGTAATATTTGGGACACTGAAGCTTTCTTT
V: TRBV7-9
J: TRBJ1-1
size: -
D: -

CDR3: CASSYYGVHEQYF
DNA: TGTGCCAGCAGTTACTATGGGGTCCACGAGCAGTACTTC
V: TRBV6-6
J: TRBJ2-7
size: -
D: -

CDR3: CASSFATNQPQHF
DNA: TGTGCCAGCAGCTTCGCAACCAATCAGCCCCAGCATTTT
V: TRBV7-2
J: TRBJ1-5
size: -
D: -

CDR3: CAIQGNTIYF
DNA: TGTGCCATCCAAGGGAACACCATATATTTT
V: TRBV30
J: TRBJ1-3
size: -
D: -

CDR3: CASSIGGTGGGYTF
DNA: TGTGCCAGTAGTATTGGCGGGACAGGGGGAGGCTACACCTTC
V: TRBV19
J: TRBJ1-2
size: -
D: TRBD1

CDR3: CASTDLNNEQFF
DNA: TGCGCCAGCACGGATCTCAACAATGAGCAGTTCTTC
V: TRBV5-1
J: TRBJ2-1
size: -
D: -

CDR3: CASSTSGSQQFF
DNA: TGTGCCAGCAGCACTAGCGGGAGCCAGCAGTTCTTC
V: TRBV6-5
J: TRBJ2-1
size: -
D: TRBD2

CDR3: CASSRASEGYGYTF
DNA: TGTGCCAGTAGTCGCGCCAGCGAAGGCTATGGCTACACCTTC
V: TRBV19
J: TRBJ1-2
size: -
D: -

CDR3: CASSQGDREQETQYF
DNA: TGTGCCAGCAGCCAAGGGGACAGGGAGCAAGAGACCCAGTACTTC
V: TRBV4-2
J: TRBJ2-5
size: -
D: TRBD1

CDR3: CASSTGTGGADTQYF
DNA: TGTGCCAGCAGCACCGGGACAGGGGGTGCAGATACGCAGTATTTT
V: TRBV2
J: TRBJ2-3
size: -
D: TRBD1

CDR3: CASSLGLQENSPLHF
DNA: TGTGCCAGCAGCTTAGGGCTCCAGGAGAATTCACCCCTCCACTTT
V: TRBV11-1
J: TRBJ1-6
size: few
D: -

CDR3: CASSLVRTEAFF
DNA: TGTGCCAGCAGTTTAGTGAGGACTGAAGCTTTCTTT
V: TRBV28
J: TRBJ1-1
size: -
D: -

CDR3: CASRKTGGQETQYF
DNA: TGTGCCAGCAGGAAGACGGGGGGTCAAGAGACCCAGTACTTC
V: TRBV28
J: TRBJ2-5
size: few
D: TRBD2

CDR3: CASSFQGGTQYF
DNA: TGTGCCAGCAGTTTTCAAGGGGGTACGCAGTATTTT
V: TRBV28
J: TRBJ2-3
size: -
D: -

CDR3: CASSLGWVADTQYF
DNA: TGCGCCAGCAGCTTGGGGTGGGTGGCAGATACGCAGTATTTT
V: TRBV5-1
J: TRBJ2-3
size: -
D: -

CDR3: CAWSVRGASRGDTQYF
DNA: TGTGCCTGGAGTGTAAGGGGCGCCAGTCGTGGAGATACGCAGTATTTT
V: TRBV30
J: TRBJ2-3
size: few
D: -

CDR3: CASSYPLAGENTGELFF
DNA: TGTGCCAGCAGTTACCCCCTAGCGGGAGAGAACACCGGGGAGCTGTTTTTT
V: TRBV28
J: TRBJ2-2
size: -
D: TRBD2

CDR3: CASSFDRTWTGELFF
DNA: TGTGCCAGCAGTTTCGACAGGACTTGGACCGGGGAGCTGTTTTTT
V: TRBV28
J: TRBJ2-2
size: -
D: -

CDR3: CASSVPHF
DNA: TGTGCCAGCAGTGTCCCCCACTTT
V: TRBV6-4
J: TRBJ1-6
size: -
D: -

CDR3: CASSLELDADTQYF
DNA: TGCGCCAGCAGCTTGGAACTAGACGCAGATACGCAGTATTTT
V: TRBV5-1
J: TRBJ2-3
size: -
D: -

CDR3: CASSPSGGLGGTEAFF
DNA: TGTGCCAGCTCACCAAGTGGAGGGTTAGGGGGCACTGAAGCTTTCTTT
V: TRBV18
J: TRBJ1-1
size: -
D: -

CDR3: CASSSPAGGFTDTQYF
DNA: TGTGCCAGCAGTTCTCCAGCGGGAGGCTTCACAGATACGCAGTATTTT
V: TRBV6-5
J: TRBJ2-3
size: -
D: TRBD2

CDR3: CASSSTGLETNEQFF
DNA: TGCGCCAGCAGCTCCACGGGACTAGAAACCAATGAGCAGTTCTTC
V: TRBV5-1
J: TRBJ2-1
size: -
D: TRBD2

CDR3: CASRTTGFNYGYTF
DNA: TGTGCCAGCAGGACAACGGGATTTAACTATGGCTACACCTTC
V: TRBV5-6
J: TRBJ1-2
size: -
D: -

CDR3: CASSYGGSNQPQHF
DNA: TGTGCCAGCAGTTACGGGGGTAGCAATCAGCCCCAGCATTTT
V: TRBV6-5
J: TRBJ1-5
size: -
D: -

CDR3: CASSPLSTGTGELFF
DNA: TGTGCCAGCTCACCACTTTCAACGGGCACCGGGGAGCTGTTTTTT
V: TRBV18
J: TRBJ2-2
size: -
D: -

CDR3: CASSYGAGPYGYTF
DNA: TGTGCCAGCAGTTACGGCGCTGGGCCCTATGGCTACACCTTC
V: TRBV6-5
J: TRBJ1-2
size: -
D: -